The 21 T cell receptor beta chains reported below all come from one sample, sequenced in a study of blood T cell repertoires in COVID-19. Data came from immunoSEQ multiplex PCR; TCRdb stores just in-frame clones and leaves some out. The table includes approximately 49,000 clones, 75% to 85% detected once. Material: peripheral blood. Receptors were obtained from a human donor with acute or convalescent COVID-19. The donor label of this sample is uncertain.

The chain uses TRBV3-1 (or the pseudogene TRBV3-2) and TRBJ2-5, with 8 positions matching TRBD2. Germline loops: CDR1 LGHDT, CDR2 YNNKEL (reference sequence). J was trimmed by 5 bases and V by 1 base; bases with no gene match: 6. The CDR3 has 15 amino acids. The CDR3: CASSQVVGGGETQYF. The CDR3 coding sequence is TGTGCCAGCAGCCAAGTGGTCGGGGGGGGTGAGACCCAGTACTTC.

The chain has TRBV19 and TRBJ2-3; 8 bases map to TRBD1. This CDR3 contains 16 residues. Germline CDR1 reads LNHDA; CDR2 reads SQIVND (reference sequence). With V trimmed by 5 bases and J by 2 bases, 9 bases remained unmatched. DNA of the CDR3: TGTGCCAGTAGTCCCATCAGGGGGCGCGACACAGATACGCAGTATTTT. It codes for CASSPIRGRDTDTQYF.

The chain couples TRBV2 to TRBJ1-6, with D possibly being TRBD1 (6 bases). V lost 4 bases, J lost 10 bases, and 14 bases lay in between. This CDR3 has 14 amino acids. The germline CDR1 and CDR2 sequences are SNHLY and FYNNEI. The CDR3: CASSAGALISPLHF. The CDR3 DNA sequence: TGTGCCAGCAGTGCAGGGGCACTCATCTCACCCCTCCACTTT.

This chain uses TRBV28 with TRBJ1-5; D call uncertain. The CDR3 consists of 13 residues. Germline CDR1 is MDHEN and CDR2 is SYDVKM. Trimming stripped 3 bases from V and 7 bases from J, with 10 bases between. The CDR3 is CASSLDLTQPQHF. In DNA form, the CDR3 reads TGTGCCAGCAGTTTGGACTTAACGCAGCCCCAGCATTTT.

The V and J genes are TRBV5-1 and TRBJ1-1; D gene unclear. Germline V gene sequence: CDR1 SGHRS, CDR2 YFSETQ. Trimming removed 0 bases from V and 4 bases from J, with 10 bases in between. This CDR3 is built from 14 residues. The CDR3 is CASSLVGEVTEAFF. In DNA form, the CDR3 reads TGCGCCAGCAGCTTGGTCGGGGAAGTCACTGAAGCTTTCTTT.

This clone was seen a single time. The J gene is TRBJ2-2, the V gene TRBV7-2; 9 bases line up with TRBD1. Germline V gene sequence: CDR1 SGHTA, CDR2 FQGNSA. The CDR3 contains 15 residues. With V trimmed by 3 bases and J by 5 bases, 4 bases remained unmatched. CDR3: CASSFKQGATGELFF. The CDR3, as DNA: TGTGCCAGCAGCTTTAAACAGGGGGCGACCGGGGAGCTGTTTTTT.

The rearrangement uses TRBV30 and TRBJ1-1; D is uncertain. Looked up from germline, CDR1 is GTSNPN and CDR2 is SVGIG (reference sequence). This CDR3 comprises 13 residues. V lost 0 bases, J lost 3 bases, and 8 bases lay in between. CDR3 nucleotide sequence: TGTGCCTGGAGTGTAGCGCGGGACACTGAAGCTTTCTTT. Translating it yields CAWSVARDTEAFF.

This clone appeared a few times. The J gene is TRBJ1-6, the V gene TRBV7-9, with D unclear. V lost 7 bases and J 10 bases, leaving 17 bases between the germline ends. The CDR3 has 14 residues. Germline assignment: CDR1 SEHNR and CDR2 FQNEAQ (reference sequence). The CDR3 nucleotides are TGTGCCAGCACCCCGGGATTTGAGGAGTCACCCCTCCACTTT. Encoded protein: CASTPGFEESPLHF. Filled out from reference TRBV7-9 and TRBJ1-6, the complete variable domain reads DTGVSQNPRHKITKRGQNVTFRCDPISEHNRLYWYRQTLGQGPEFLTYFQNEAQLEKSRLLSDRFSAERPKGSFSTLEIQRTEQGDSAMYLCASTPGFEESPLHFGNGTRLTVT.

The chain combines TRBV7-9 with TRBJ1-2; TRBD1 aligns across 7 bases. The V gene end was trimmed by 4 bases and the J gene end by 0 bases; junction bases not matched to a gene: 8. CDR3 length: 16 residues. Germline loops: CDR1 SEHNR, CDR2 FQNEAQ (reference sequence). In DNA, the CDR3 is TGTGCCAGCAGCTCCTTACAGGGGAGGTCTAACTATGGCTACACCTTC. It specifies CASSSLQGRSNYGYTF.

V and J are TRBV6-4 and TRBJ1-2, with 10 bases fitting TRBD1. There are 16 residues in the CDR3. Germline V gene lookup returns CDR1 MRHNA and CDR2 SNTAGT. The V and J ends lost 0 bases and 4 bases, in that order; junction bases with no gene match: 5. The CDR3 DNA sequence: TGTGCCAGCAGTGACTCGGGGGACAGGGGACTCTATGGCTACACCTTC. Translated: CASSDSGDRGLYGYTF.

This clone was picked up a small number of times. The chain has TRBV15 and TRBJ2-1, with D tentatively TRBD1 (5 bases). Trimming took 5 bases from V and 5 from J, leaving 19 bases between them. CDR3 length equals 16 residues. The germline CDR1 and CDR2 sequences are LNHNV and YYDKDF (reference sequence). For the CDR3, the DNA is TGTGCCACCAGCGGTGACAGCTTGTGGGCGAACAATGAGCAGTTCTTC. It translates to CATSGDSLWANNEQFF. Using reference TRBV15 and TRBJ2-1 for the parts outside the CDR3, the full variable domain is DAMVIQNPRYQVTQFGKPVTLSCSQTLNHNVMYWYQQKSSQAPKLLFHYYDKDFNNEADTPDNFQSRRPNTSFCFLDIRSPGLGDTAMYLCATSGDSLWANNEQFFGPGTRLTVL.

This chain links TRBV28 with TRBJ1-1, with no clear D. The germline V gene has CDR1 MDHEN and CDR2 SYDVKM. The CDR3 runs 14 residues. Between the trimmed V and J ends, which lost 3 bases and 10 bases, there was a span of 18 bases. This chain's CDR3 is CASSFPRKDGVAFF. The CDR3 region has the DNA TGTGCCAGCAGTTTCCCCCGAAAGGACGGGGTAGCTTTCTTT.

The chain carries TRBV28 and TRBJ2-3; D perhaps matches TRBD2 (6 bases). The CDR3 length is 15 residues. Trimming took off 3 bases at V and 5 bases at J, with 15 bases between the two ends. Looked up from germline, CDR1 is MDHEN and CDR2 is SYDVKM. The CDR3 DNA is TGTGCCAGCAGTTTTGAACTAGCCTTGGGAGATACGCAGTATTTT. This gives the protein CASSFELALGDTQYF.

The chain combines TRBV7-3 with TRBJ1-2; the D gene is possibly TRBD1 (6 bases). V was cut by 5 bases and J by 7 bases, with 20 bases left in between. The CDR3 covers 15 residues. The germline V gene encodes CDR1 SGHTA and CDR2 FQGTGA. The CDR3: CASSPSLTGSSGYTF. The CDR3 bases are TGTGCCAGCAGCCCTAGTCTTACAGGGTCTAGTGGCTACACCTTC. The full variable domain, rest sourced from reference TRBV7-3 and TRBJ1-2, is GAGVSQTPSNKVTEKGKYVELRCDPISGHTALYWYRQSLGQGPEFLIYFQGTGAADDSGLPNDRFFAVRPEGSVSTLKIQRTERGDSAVYLCASSPSLTGSSGYTFGSGTRLTVV.

This clone has just one count. The chain employs TRBV11-2 and TRBJ1-3, with D possibly TRBD1 on 5 matching bases. V was cut by 0 bases and J by 0 bases, with 9 bases left in between. This CDR3 spans 16 amino acids. The germline CDR1 and CDR2 sequences are SGHAT and FQNNGV. The CDR3 sequence: CASSLEAGISGNTIYF. The CDR3 DNA is TGTGCCAGCAGCTTAGAGGCAGGGATCTCTGGAAACACCATATATTTT.

The chain is built from TRBV29-1 and TRBJ2-5, with 9 bases matching TRBD1. The CDR3 contains 13 residues. The junction had 3 bases not matched to a gene; V was cut back by 5 bases and J by 2 bases. The germline V gene encodes CDR1 SQVTM and CDR2 ANQGSEA. CDR3 in amino acids: CSVTQGAQETQYF. The CDR3 DNA reads TGCAGCGTTACACAGGGGGCACAAGAGACCCAGTACTTC.

The CDR3 loop reads CASSPGGEYNEQFF. CDR3 coding DNA: TGCGCCAGCAGCCCCGGGGGGGAGTACAATGAGCAGTTCTTC. The chain carries TRBV5-1 and TRBJ2-1; 8 bases line up with TRBD2. The V and J ends lost 4 bases and 4 bases, in that order; junction bases with no gene match: 4. CDR3 size: 14 residues. CDR1 and CDR2 from the germline V gene are SGHRS and YFSETQ.

This clone was observed a handful of times. The V and J genes are TRBV9 and TRBJ1-6; 7 bases are a match to TRBD1. V shed 0 bases and J 5 bases; nucleotides not matched to a gene: 5. The CDR3 sequence is 16 residues long. Looked up from germline, CDR1 is SGDLS and CDR2 is YYNGEE. The chain's CDR3 is CASSVGQGWNNSPLHF. CDR3 DNA sequence: TGTGCCAGCAGCGTAGGACAGGGATGGAATAATTCACCCCTCCACTTT. Combining the CDR3 with reference TRBV9 and TRBJ1-6 gives the whole variable domain DSGVTQTPKHLITATGQRVTLRCSPRSGDLSVYWYQQSLDQGLQFLIQYYNGEERAKGNILERFSAQQFPDLHSELNLSSLELGDSALYFCASSVGQGWNNSPLHFGNGTRLTVT.

The sample holds one count of this clone. The chain couples TRBV6-2 or TRBV6-3 to TRBJ1-5; 7 nucleotides line up with TRBD1. The J segment lost 7 bases and the V segment lost 6 bases, leaving 9 bases of the junction unmatched. The CDR3 contains 14 residues. The germline V gene has CDR1 MNHEY and CDR2 SVGEGT. The CDR3 coding sequence is TGTGCCAGCAGCGTTGACAGGGCTGGACAGCCCCAGCATTTT. It is translated as CASSVDRAGQPQHF.

This clone was detected a few times. The rearrangement uses TRBV5-1 and TRBJ2-3; D is possibly TRBD1 (8 bases). CDR3 length equals 13 residues. V shed 8 bases and J shed 2 bases, with 12 bases lying between them. The germline V gene has CDR1 SGHRS and CDR2 YFSETQ. In nucleotides, the CDR3 is TGCGCCAGTACAGGGGGGGCCACAGATACGCAGTATTTT. Amino acids: CASTGGATDTQYF.

The chain combines TRBV27 with TRBJ1-1, with a possible D match to TRBD1 (5 bases). CDR1 is MNHEY, CDR2 SMNVEV, per germline (reference sequence). CDR3 length: 18 amino acids. V dropped 5 bases and J dropped 8 bases, with 30 bases sitting between them. CDR3 protein: CASSPLLTGNTLRSEAFF. CDR3 nucleotides: TGTGCCAGCAGTCCCCTTTTAACAGGTAATACCCTTCGAAGCGAAGCTTTCTTT.